A single sample gave rise to the 17 T cell receptor beta chains below, sequenced in a study of shared clonotypes between healthy human individuals. Assay: immunoSEQ multiplex PCR; the TCRdb copy retains only in-frame clones and omits some. In the table there are about 490,000 clones, around 78% of which are singletons. Source material: PBMCs. The receptors were sampled from a woman aged 35 to 49 in good health. Some clones in this sample may be carry-over from other donors' samples.

V gene TRBV2 combines with J gene TRBJ2-7; D not resolved. The CDR3 covers 12 residues. Germline values: CDR1 SNHLY, CDR2 FYNNEI. V lost 2 bases and J lost 3, with 5 bases in between. The CDR3 reads CASSESGYEQYF. DNA for the CDR3: TGTGCCAGCAGTGAATCAGGCTACGAGCAGTACTTC.

The chain employs TRBV19 and TRBJ2-1; 10 positions agree with TRBD1. V was pared by 6 bases and J by 8 bases, with 10 bases of the junction left unmatched. The CDR3 totals 15 residues. Germline-derived CDR1 and CDR2 are LNHDA and SQIVND (reference sequence). The CDR3 loop is CASSGGTGVFYEQFF. CDR3 nucleotides: TGTGCCAGTAGCGGTGGGACAGGGGTATTCTATGAGCAGTTCTTC.

The rearrangement uses TRBV11-1 and TRBJ1-2; D may be TRBD1 (6 bases). CDR3 length: 17 residues. The germline V gene encodes CDR1 SGHAT and CDR2 FQDESV (reference sequence). V lost 1 base and J lost 6, with 21 bases in between. The CDR3 sequence: CASSLVAVDSIVDGYTF. The DNA of the CDR3 is TGTGCCAGCAGCTTAGTAGCCGTGGACAGCATTGTCGATGGCTACACCTTC. The entire variable domain, with the rest obtained from reference TRBV11-1 and TRBJ1-2, is as follows: EAEVAQSPRYKITEKSQAVAFWCDPISGHATLYWYRQILGQGPELLVQFQDESVVDDSQLPKDRFSAERLKGVDSTLKIQPAELGDSAMYLCASSLVAVDSIVDGYTFGSGTRLTVV.

J is TRBJ2-7 and V is TRBV28; TRBD2 matches 7 bases. The V segment lost 6 bases and the J segment 1 base; nucleotides outside the gene matches: 6. The CDR3 has 14 residues. Per germline, CDR1 MDHEN and CDR2 SYDVKM. The CDR3 coding sequence is TGTGCCAGCAGCCGCTACGGGGGGTCCTACGAGCAGTACTTC. Protein sequence: CASSRYGGSYEQYF.

The chain couples TRBV29-1 to TRBJ2-5; 14 nucleotides agree with TRBD2. The DNA end is more similar to TRBJ2-7, so the J call may be wrong. The germline V gene encodes CDR1 SQVTM and CDR2 ANQGSEA. This CDR3 spans 14 amino acids. The CDR3 loop is CSVAGTSGSYEQYF. DNA for the CDR3: TGCAGCGTCGCCGGGACTAGCGGGAGTTACGAGCAGTACTTC.

With respect to this clone: A far larger clone is only one base removed, so a read error is likely. V gene TRBV6-6 combines with J gene TRBJ2-6; TRBD1 or TRBD2 may be the D gene (5 bases each). Germline assignment: CDR1 MNHNY and CDR2 SVGAGI (reference sequence). This CDR3 is 15 amino acids long. The CDR3 sequence is CASSYTSAGANALTF. CDR3 DNA sequence: TGTGCCAGCAGTTACACAAGTGCCGGGGCCAACGCCCTGACTTTC.

The J gene is TRBJ2-7, the V gene TRBV28, with unresolved D. The CDR3 contains 11 residues. Trimming stripped 5 bases from V and 3 bases from J, with 5 bases between. Germline V gene lookup returns CDR1 MDHEN and CDR2 SYDVKM. Here the CDR3 DNA reads TGTGCCAGCAGTATCAACTACGAGCAGTACTTC. Translating it yields CASSINYEQYF.

This chain uses TRBV28 with TRBJ2-4; the D gene is possibly TRBD2 (5 bases). Trimming removed 4 bases from V and 9 bases from J, with 16 bases in between. Germline CDR1 reads MDHEN; CDR2 reads SYDVKM. There are 14 residues in the CDR3. The DNA of the CDR3 is TGTGCCAGCAGTTCTGGCGGGCGGGTCGGCATTCAGTACTTC. Translated: CASSSGGRVGIQYF.

This chain connects TRBV7-2 to TRBJ2-2, with D possibly TRBD1 on 6 matching bases. V lost 1 base and J lost 7, with 13 bases in between. Per the germline V gene, CDR1 is SGHTA and CDR2 is FQGNSA. This CDR3 comprises 15 residues. CDR3 DNA: TGTGCCAGCAGCTTAGGGCAGGGGCGAGGCGGGGAGCTGTTTTTT. Its translation is CASSLGQGRGGELFF.

The chain is built from TRBV28 and TRBJ1-5; D is unclear. V shed 3 bases and J shed 3 bases, with 9 bases lying between them. This CDR3 region has 14 residues. Germline CDR1 reads MDHEN; CDR2 reads SYDVKM. CDR3 nucleotides: TGTGCCAGCAGTTTGTGGGCAGTCAATCAGCCCCAGCATTTT. Translating it yields CASSLWAVNQPQHF.

Comment on this clone: A much bigger clone sits one base away, suggesting this may be a read error. This specimen includes other DNA sequences encoding the same CDR3. J is TRBJ2-5 and V is TRBV30; TRBD2 is a possible D gene (7 bases). This CDR3 comprises 15 residues. Germline V gene sequence: CDR1 GTSNPN, CDR2 SVGIG (reference sequence). V shed 3 bases and J shed 4 bases, with 18 bases lying between them. CDR3 DNA: TGTGCCTGGAGGGGGGGGCTAGGTTTGGGAGAGACCCAGTACTTC. Its translation: CAWRGGLGLGETQYF.

This clone showed up just once. This chain links TRBV2 with TRBJ2-6, with D unclear. V was pared by 5 bases and J by 4 bases, with 12 bases between. In germline, CDR1 is SNHLY, CDR2 FYNNEI. The CDR3 runs to 15 residues. Here the CDR3 DNA reads TGTGCCAGCAGTCTAACACGGGCGGGGGCCAACGTCCTGACTTTC. Protein: CASSLTRAGANVLTF.

V gene TRBV5-5 combines with J gene TRBJ2-3, with a weak D call TRBD1 (5 bases). Germline V gene data show CDR1 as SGHKS and CDR2 as YYEKEE (reference sequence). The CDR3 loop spans 14 amino acids. V lost 2 bases and J lost 2, with 9 bases in between. The CDR3, as DNA: TGTGCCAGCAGCTTCAGGGAATTCACAGATACGCAGTATTTT. This translates into CASSFREFTDTQYF.

The chain employs TRBV29-1 and TRBJ2-1; D not resolved. Germline CDR1 and CDR2: SQVTM and ANQGSEA. The CDR3 runs to 13 residues. The germline V and J ends were trimmed by 6 bases and 6 bases, with 15 bases remaining between them. This CDR3 is CSVEPRWGNEQFF. The CDR3 region has the DNA TGCAGCGTCGAGCCCAGGTGGGGCAATGAGCAGTTCTTC.

The CDR3 nucleotides are TGTGCCAGCACTCTGGCCGGACAGGGAGGTACCGGGGAGCTGTTTTTT. Its protein product is CASTLAGQGGTGELFF. This chain links TRBV28 with TRBJ2-2, with 8 bases lining up with TRBD1. The CDR3 runs 16 residues. The ends lost 7 bases at V and 5 bases at J; junction bases unmatched: 12. CDR1 MDHEN and CDR2 SYDVKM come from the germline V gene.

The chain joins TRBV2 to TRBJ2-2; D is undetermined. This CDR3 has 13 residues. V lost 3 bases and J 7 bases, leaving 9 bases between the germline ends. CDR1 is SNHLY and CDR2 is FYNNEI in the germline V gene. CDR3 in DNA: TGTGCCAGCAGTGAGAGGCAGGACGGGGAGCTGTTTTTT. Translation gives CASSERQDGELFF.

The J gene is TRBJ2-3, the V gene TRBV5-4; D possibly corresponds to TRBD2 (6 bases). The CDR3 has 16 residues. Germline lookup yields CDR1 SGHNT and CDR2 YYREEE (reference sequence). The ends were cut back, 2 bases at V and 5 bases at J, with 18 bases in the middle. The CDR3, as DNA: TGTGCCAGCAGCTTAAGGGGAGGACTTTTGGTAGATACGCAGTATTTT. Translation gives CASSLRGGLLVDTQYF.